What follows are 2 T cell receptor beta chains derived from one specimen sequenced in a study of T cells of healthy individuals listed by TCRdb under 2018. Receptor libraries were prepared by 5' RACE. This sample was sequenced with an Illumina MiSeq. TCRdb handled the public reads itself, with Q25 trimming in fastp and clone calling in MiXCR, and kept productive beta chains. Every distinct CDR3 protein forms one entry, paired with its most common genes and DNA. Recorded for this sample are about 100,000 distinct CDR3 sequences; 17% of them occurred a single time. The ten largest clones take up around 6.4% of the sample. The origin of the receptors is a human donor in good health.

This clonotype was picked up many times. The V gene is TRBV5-7, the J gene TRBJ2-3, with 8 bases identical to TRBD1. TRBV5-7 is assigned to the ORF class and has an uncertain function. Trimming cost V 3 bases and J 10 bases; bases outside gene matches: 7. CDR3 size: 13 residues. The CDR3 DNA sequence: TGTGCCAGCAGCTGTGGACAGGGACGGGCGCAGTATTTT. It codes for CASSCGQGRAQYF.

This clonotype was observed a handful of times. The J gene is TRBJ1-5, the V gene TRBV2, with D unclear. Trimming left V 10 bases short and J 1 base short, with 11 bases between. Germline V CDR1 and CDR2: SNHLY, FYNNEI. The CDR3 contains 13 residues. CDR3 amino acids: CATKVTSNQPQHF. The CDR3 region has the DNA TGTGCCACGAAGGTCACCAGCAATCAGCCCCAGCATTTT.